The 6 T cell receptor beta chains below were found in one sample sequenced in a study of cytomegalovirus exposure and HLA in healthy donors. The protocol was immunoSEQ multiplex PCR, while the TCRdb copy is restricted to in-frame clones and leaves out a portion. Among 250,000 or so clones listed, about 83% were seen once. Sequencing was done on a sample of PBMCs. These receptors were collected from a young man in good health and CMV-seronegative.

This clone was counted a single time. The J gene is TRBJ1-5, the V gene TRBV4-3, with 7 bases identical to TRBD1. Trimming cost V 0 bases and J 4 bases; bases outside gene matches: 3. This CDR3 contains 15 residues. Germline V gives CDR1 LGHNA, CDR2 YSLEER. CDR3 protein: CASSQDYRGNQPQHF. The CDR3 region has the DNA TGCGCCAGCAGCCAAGATTACAGGGGAAATCAGCCCCAGCATTTT.

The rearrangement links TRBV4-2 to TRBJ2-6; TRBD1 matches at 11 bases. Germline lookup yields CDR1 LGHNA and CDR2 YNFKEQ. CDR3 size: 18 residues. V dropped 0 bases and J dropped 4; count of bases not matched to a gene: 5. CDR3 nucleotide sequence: TGTGCCAGCAGCCAAGAAGAGGACAGGGGGCTCGGGGCCAACGTCCTGACTTTC. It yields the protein CASSQEEDRGLGANVLTF.

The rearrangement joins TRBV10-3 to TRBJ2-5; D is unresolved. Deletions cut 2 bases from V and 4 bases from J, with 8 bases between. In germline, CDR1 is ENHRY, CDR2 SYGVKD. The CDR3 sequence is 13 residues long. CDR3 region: CAISEAGGETQYF. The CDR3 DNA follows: TGTGCCATCAGTGAGGCCGGTGGAGAGACCCAGTACTTC.

CDR3: CASSVRDRTNYGYTF. The DNA of the CDR3 is TGTGCCAGCAGCGTACGGGACAGGACCAACTATGGCTACACCTTC. The chain links TRBV9 to TRBJ1-2; the match to TRBD1 covers 8 bases. This CDR3 region has 15 residues. In germline, CDR1 is SGDLS, CDR2 YYNGEE. J gave up 2 bases and V 1 base, and 4 bases lay outside the gene matches.

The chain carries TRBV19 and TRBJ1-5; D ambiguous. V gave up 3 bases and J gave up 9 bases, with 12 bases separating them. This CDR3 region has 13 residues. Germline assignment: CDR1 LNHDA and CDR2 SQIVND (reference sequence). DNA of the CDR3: TGTGCCAGTAGTATTAACCGGGGTTCGCCCCAGCATTTT. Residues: CASSINRGSPQHF.

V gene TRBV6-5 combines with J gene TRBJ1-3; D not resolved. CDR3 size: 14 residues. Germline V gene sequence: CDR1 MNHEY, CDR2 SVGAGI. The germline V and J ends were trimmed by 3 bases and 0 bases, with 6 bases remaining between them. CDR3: CASSYSFSGNTIYF. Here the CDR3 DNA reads TGTGCCAGCAGTTATAGCTTCTCTGGAAACACCATATATTTT.